A single sample is the source of the 4 T cell receptor beta chains below, sequenced in a study of T-cell memory formation after mild COVID-19. TCRdb redid the calling of the 5' RACE reads with MiXCR, one entry per CDR3 protein. The sample has about 280,000 distinct CDR3 sequences; less than 9.5% are singletons. Sequenced sample: PBMCs or a T cell subset sorted from them (not recorded which). These receptors were collected from a man aged 18 to 30 who had mild COVID-19 (a few samples of this study predate the infection). Cell type and time point are not known.

This clonotype has more than one count but fewer than ten. This rearrangement joins TRBV12-3 or TRBV12-4 to TRBJ2-2, with 8 bases identical to TRBD1. CDR3 size: 14 residues. The J segment lost 3 bases and the V segment lost 6 bases, leaving 3 bases of the junction unmatched. As DNA, the CDR3 is TGTGCCAGCAGGGGACAGGAGGACACCGGGGAGCTGTTTTTT. It translates to CASRGQEDTGELFF.

This clonotype was counted many times. The chain employs TRBV4-3 and TRBJ2-3, with 12 positions matching TRBD2. The CDR3 has 16 residues. The V gene end was trimmed by 1 base and the J gene end by 9 bases; junction bases not matched to a gene: 8. CDR1 and CDR2 (germline): LGHNA, YSLEER. CDR3 in amino acids: CASSQVWLAGGPTQYF. DNA of the CDR3: TGCGCCAGCAGCCAAGTCTGGCTAGCGGGGGGGCCAACGCAGTATTTT.

The genes are TRBV25-1 and TRBJ2-5; D possibly corresponds to TRBD1 (5 bases). There are 14 residues in the CDR3. In germline, CDR1 is MGHDK, CDR2 SYGVNS. Trimming took 3 bases from V and 5 from J, leaving 13 bases between them. Here the CDR3 DNA reads TGTGCCAGCAGTGACCGCAGGGCTGGGGAGACCCAGTACTTC. Amino acid sequence: CASSDRRAGETQYF.

This clonotype turned up a few times. The chain couples TRBV5-4 to TRBJ1-1; D is possibly TRBD1 (6 bases). Trimming shortened V by 2 bases and J by 0 bases, and 14 bases separated the two germline ends. The CDR3 is 16 residues long. In germline, CDR1 is SGHNT, CDR2 YYREEE (reference sequence). The CDR3 DNA is TGTGCCAGCAGCTTACCTCCGGGACACATGAACACTGAAGCTTTCTTT. It encodes CASSLPPGHMNTEAFF.